This TCR beta chain is from a study of glioma-infiltrating T cells. The study, taken as a whole, reports: Patients with low tissue-blood divergence carried a signature set of shared blood CDR3 motifs. Tissue and blood shared very few CDR3 sequences. Gliomas, especially low-grade, showed above-expected tissue-blood divergence; non-neoplastic patients showed below.

Using RNA template, CDR3s of TCR alpha and beta were amplified with iRepertoire arm-PCR. One-step reverse transcription and amplification started from around 100-400 ng of tissue mRNA or PBMC total RNA. From the multiplex PCR reads, TCRdb called clonotypes with MiXCR, one entry per CDR3 protein. The sample carries more than 350,000 distinct CDR3 sequences, 41% recorded once. The sample holds many counts of this clonotype. The antigen is unknown. This CDR3 has 15 amino acids. V lost 5 bases and J 11 bases, leaving 19 bases between the germline ends. CDR1 is MDHEN and CDR2 is SYDVKM in the germline V gene.

The genes are TRBV28 and TRBJ1-6; possibly TRBD1 for D (6 bases). The TCR sequence derives from a human donor with low-grade glioma or glioblastoma, undergoing nonglioma brain surgery, or in good health (not recorded which). Sequencing was done on a sample of glioma tissue, nonneoplastic brain tissue, or PBMCs (not recorded which). The CDR3 sequence: CASSGEGGQYPPLHF. The CDR3 DNA is TGTGCCAGCAGTGGCGAAGGTGGACAGTATCCACCCCTCCACTTT.